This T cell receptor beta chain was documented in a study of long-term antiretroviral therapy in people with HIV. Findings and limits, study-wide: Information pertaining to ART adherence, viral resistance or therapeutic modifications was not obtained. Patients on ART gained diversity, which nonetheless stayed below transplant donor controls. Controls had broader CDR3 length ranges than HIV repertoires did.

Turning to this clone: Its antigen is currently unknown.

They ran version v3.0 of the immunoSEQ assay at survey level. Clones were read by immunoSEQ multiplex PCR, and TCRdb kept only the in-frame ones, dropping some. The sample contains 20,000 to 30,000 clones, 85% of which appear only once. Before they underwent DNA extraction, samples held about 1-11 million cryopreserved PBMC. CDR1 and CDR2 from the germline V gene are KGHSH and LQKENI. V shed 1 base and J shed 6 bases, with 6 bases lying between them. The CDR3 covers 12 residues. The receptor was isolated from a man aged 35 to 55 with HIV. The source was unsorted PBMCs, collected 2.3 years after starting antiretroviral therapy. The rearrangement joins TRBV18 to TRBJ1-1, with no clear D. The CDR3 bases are TGTGCCAGCTCACCACAACCCCCTGAAGCTTTCTTT. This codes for CASSPQPPEAFF.